The 18 T cell receptor beta chains in this list originate from one sample, sequenced in a study of blood T cell repertoires in COVID-19. TCRdb's copy holds only in-frame clones and misses some; the assay was immunoSEQ multiplex PCR. This table has around 260,000 clones, 65% to 90% appearing once. Sequences were obtained from peripheral blood. These receptors came from a man younger than 40 with active or convalescent COVID-19.

This clone was seen only once. The chain uses TRBV18 and TRBJ1-1; the D gene is possibly TRBD1 (5 bases). The V end was cut by 10 bases, the J end by 5 bases, with 14 bases between. The CDR3 is 12 residues long. Germline loops: CDR1 KGHSH, CDR2 LQKENI. The CDR3 nucleotides read TGTGCCACCTTCGACGGGGGGACTGAAGCTTTCTTT. Protein product: CATFDGGTEAFF.

Here the CDR3 reads CSVEVRGMNTEAFF. In nucleotides, the CDR3 is TGCAGCGTTGAAGTCAGGGGGATGAACACTGAAGCTTTCTTT. This chain uses TRBV29-1 with TRBJ1-1; TRBD1 matches at 7 bases. CDR1 and CDR2 from the germline V gene are SQVTM and ANQGSEA. The CDR3 extends over 14 amino acids. Unmatched junction bases numbered 2, after V lost 1 base and J lost 0 bases.

This chain joins TRBV12-3 or TRBV12-4 and TRBJ2-7; D not resolved. V was trimmed by 5 bases and J by 2 bases, leaving 7 bases between them. The CDR3 is 12 amino acids. In DNA form, the CDR3 reads TGTGCCAGCAGTGTCGGAGCCTACGAGCAGTACTTC. Residues: CASSVGAYEQYF.

This chain uses TRBV4-3 with TRBJ1-1; no reliable D call. Trimming removed 1 base from V and 2 bases from J, with 8 bases in between. Germline-derived CDR1 and CDR2 are LGHNA and YSLEER. The CDR3 runs to 14 residues. Here the CDR3 DNA reads TGCGCCAGCAGCCAAGGAGCGAGAAACACTGAAGCTTTCTTT. Protein sequence: CASSQGARNTEAFF.

V is TRBV5-5 and J is TRBJ2-1, with TRBD2 matching 9 bases. Germline lookup yields CDR1 SGHKS and CDR2 YYEKEE (reference sequence). The V segment lost 4 bases and the J segment 3 bases; nucleotides outside the gene matches: 2. The CDR3 is made up of 14 amino acids. CDR3 sequence: CASSLRGGYNEQFF. The CDR3 bases are TGTGCCAGCAGCCTGCGGGGGGGCTACAATGAGCAGTTCTTC. Complete variable domain (other parts from reference TRBV5-5 and TRBJ2-1): DAGVTQSPTHLIKTRGQQVTLRCSPISGHKSVSWYQQVLGQGPQFIFQYYEKEERGRGNFPDRFSARQFPNYSSELNVNALLLGDSALYLCASSLRGGYNEQFFGPGTRLTVL.

The chain carries TRBV6-1 and TRBJ1-4, with TRBD1 as a possible D gene (5 bases). CDR3 length: 16 amino acids. Deletions cut 4 bases from V and 5 bases from J, with 17 bases between. CDR1 and CDR2 from the germline V gene are MNHNS and SASEGT. The CDR3 sequence: CASSARSRVGNEKLFF. CDR3 nucleotide sequence: TGTGCCAGCAGTGCCCGGTCCAGGGTAGGGAATGAAAAACTGTTTTTT.

This chain connects TRBV27 to TRBJ2-1; the D gene is possibly TRBD1 (5 bases). In germline, CDR1 is MNHEY, CDR2 SMNVEV (reference sequence). Trimming cost V 2 bases and J 8 bases, with 13 bases left between them. CDR3 size: 14 residues. In DNA form, the CDR3 reads TGTGCCAGCAGTTTAAGTGTAGGGGCCGATGAGCAGTTCTTC. Residues: CASSLSVGADEQFF.

The rearrangement links TRBV6-2 or TRBV6-3 to TRBJ1-5; 8 bases are a match to TRBD1. The length of the CDR3 is 17 residues. Germline CDR1 MNHEY, CDR2 SVGEGT. V shed 5 bases, J shed 0 bases, and the junction held 9 bases outside the gene matches. CDR3 nucleotides: TGTGCCAGCAGTACCGACAGGGGCAGGTATAGCAATCAGCCCCAGCATTTT. Encoded protein: CASSTDRGRYSNQPQHF.

V gene TRBV20-1 combines with J gene TRBJ2-3, with 9 bases aligning to TRBD2. The trim removed 3 bases at V and 4 bases at J, leaving 8 bases unmatched. Germline CDR1 DFQATT, CDR2 SNEGSKA (reference sequence). The CDR3 extends over 15 amino acids. CDR3 amino acids: CSASPRRGGPDTQYF. The CDR3 nucleotides are TGCAGTGCTAGTCCTCGGCGGGGGGGGCCAGATACGCAGTATTTT.

The chain is built from TRBV30 and TRBJ2-7, with a possible D match to TRBD1 (6 bases). With 4 bases removed from V and 4 bases from J, the gap between germline ends came to 23 bases. Germline V CDR1 and CDR2: GTSNPN, SVGIG (reference sequence). The CDR3 sequence is 16 residues long. CDR3 amino acids: CAWTPDPGHTWYEQYF. The DNA of the CDR3 is TGTGCCTGGACGCCGGATCCGGGACACACTTGGTACGAGCAGTACTTC.

The chain joins TRBV10-1 to TRBJ2-1; D possibly corresponds to TRBD2 (5 bases). The CDR3 sequence is 14 residues long. Germline V lookup: CDR1 WNHNN, CDR2 SYGVQD (reference sequence). V dropped 0 bases and J dropped 7 bases, with 10 bases sitting between them. CDR3 coding DNA: TGCGCCAGCAGTGAGTCTGGCGGGCCAAATGAGCAGTTCTTC. Its translation is CASSESGGPNEQFF.

The genes are TRBV19 and TRBJ1-1, with 8 bases that match TRBD1. This CDR3 region has 17 residues. CDR1 is LNHDA and CDR2 is SQIVND in the germline V gene (reference sequence). The V segment lost 10 bases and the J segment 11 bases; nucleotides outside the gene matches: 27. The CDR3 loop reads CAISQEGQGRAALRAFF. The CDR3 DNA reads TGTGCCATATCCCAGGAAGGACAGGGACGAGCGGCCCTCCGGGCTTTCTTT.

This clone has just one count. The chain combines TRBV27 with TRBJ1-1; TRBD1 is a possible D gene (5 bases). The CDR3 has 15 amino acids. The V and J ends lost 8 bases and 11 bases respectively, with 27 bases between them. CDR1 and CDR2 (germline): MNHEY, SMNVEV (reference sequence). CDR3 in DNA: TGTGCCAGCGGGATGGGGGGAATTAGTTTGGTCCCGGCTTTCTTT. Translation gives CASGMGGISLVPAFF.

The chain has TRBV4-3 and TRBJ2-7; D perhaps matches TRBD1 (6 bases). From germline, CDR1 is LGHNA and CDR2 YSLEER. This CDR3 is built from 15 residues. V lost 1 base and J 7 bases, leaving 17 bases between the germline ends. The CDR3 loop is CASSQARAGAEEQYF. The CDR3 DNA reads TGCGCCAGCAGCCAAGCTCGGGCAGGGGCTGAGGAGCAGTACTTC.

The CDR3 sequence: CASSPPGYGELFF. As DNA, the CDR3 is TGTGCCAGCAGTCCGCCGGGATACGGGGAGCTGTTTTTT. The V and J genes are TRBV6-6 and TRBJ2-2; possible D gene TRBD2, 5 bases. Germline V gives CDR1 MNHNY, CDR2 SVGAGI (reference sequence). The length of the CDR3 is 13 residues. V lost 5 bases and J lost 7, with 11 bases in between.

The chain joins TRBV2 to TRBJ1-5, with D tentatively TRBD1 (5 bases). Trimming removed 7 bases from V and 4 bases from J, with 17 bases in between. Germline assignment: CDR1 SNHLY and CDR2 FYNNEI. CDR3 length: 15 amino acids. The CDR3 DNA is TGTGCCAGCACTTTAAGGGCGACAGAAAATCAGCCCCAGCATTTT. This encodes CASTLRATENQPQHF.

This clone was detected once. The V call is TRBV4-1, the J call TRBJ1-5; D perhaps matches TRBD1 (6 bases). The CDR3 contains 17 residues. V was clipped by 0 bases and J by 2 bases, with 14 bases between them. Germline V lookup: CDR1 MGHRA, CDR2 YSYEKL. CDR3 bases: TGCGCCAGCAGCCAAGATTACCGCCAGGGGCGCAATCAGCCCCAGCATTTT. Its protein product is CASSQDYRQGRNQPQHF.

The V call is TRBV19, the J call TRBJ1-6; D is unclear. CDR3 length: 15 residues. From germline, CDR1 is LNHDA and CDR2 SQIVND (reference sequence). The V gene lost 3 bases and the J gene lost 6 bases, with 12 bases spanning the gap. CDR3 region: CASSIYPHGNSPLHF. CDR3 in DNA: TGTGCCAGTAGTATCTACCCGCACGGTAATTCACCCCTCCACTTT. The variable domain in full, with the rest retrieved from reference TRBV19 and TRBJ1-6, is DGGITQSPKYLFRKEGQNVTLSCEQNLNHDAMYWYRQDPGQGLRLIYYSQIVNDFQKGDIAEGYSVSREKKESFPLTVTSAQKNPTAFYLCASSIYPHGNSPLHFGNGTRLTVT.